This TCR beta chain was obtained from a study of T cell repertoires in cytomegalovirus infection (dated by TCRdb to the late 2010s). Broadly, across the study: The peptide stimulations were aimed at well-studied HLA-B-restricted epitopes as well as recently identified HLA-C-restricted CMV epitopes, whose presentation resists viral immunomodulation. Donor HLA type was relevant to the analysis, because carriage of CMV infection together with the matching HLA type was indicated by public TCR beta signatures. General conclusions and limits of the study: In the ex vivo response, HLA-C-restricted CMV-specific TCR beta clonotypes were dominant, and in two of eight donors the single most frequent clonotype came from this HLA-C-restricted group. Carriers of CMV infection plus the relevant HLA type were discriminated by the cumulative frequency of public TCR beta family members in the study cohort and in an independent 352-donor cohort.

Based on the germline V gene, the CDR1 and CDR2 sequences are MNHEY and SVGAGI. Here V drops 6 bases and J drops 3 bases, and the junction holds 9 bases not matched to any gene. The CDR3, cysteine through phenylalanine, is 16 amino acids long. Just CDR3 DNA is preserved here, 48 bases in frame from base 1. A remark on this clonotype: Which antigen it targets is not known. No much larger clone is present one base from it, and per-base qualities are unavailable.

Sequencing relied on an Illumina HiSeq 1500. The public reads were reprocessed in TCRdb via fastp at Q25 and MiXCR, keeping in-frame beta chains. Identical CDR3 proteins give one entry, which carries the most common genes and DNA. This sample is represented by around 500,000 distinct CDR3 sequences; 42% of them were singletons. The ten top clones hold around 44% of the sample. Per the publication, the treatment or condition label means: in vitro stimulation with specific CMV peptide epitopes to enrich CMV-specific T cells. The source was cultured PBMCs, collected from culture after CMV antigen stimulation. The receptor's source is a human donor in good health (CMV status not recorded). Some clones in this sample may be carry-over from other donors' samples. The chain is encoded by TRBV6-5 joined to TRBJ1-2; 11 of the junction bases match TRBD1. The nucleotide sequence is TGTGCCAGCAGCGGACAGGGGGCGACTTTGGACTATGGCTACACCTTC. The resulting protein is CASSGQGATLDYGYTF.